This T cell receptor (beta chain) is drawn from a study of control samples from healthy donors and cancer patients. Assay: immunoSEQ multiplex PCR; the TCRdb copy retains only in-frame clones and omits some. The profile covers 5,500 to 8,500 clones, with about 74% appearing a single time and approximately 17% taken by the ten largest. The V gene lost 2 bases and the J gene lost 10 bases, with 15 bases spanning the gap. The CDR3 spans 15 residues. CDR1 MNHEY and CDR2 SVGEGT come from the germline V gene. Input material: formalin-fixed, paraffin-embedded tissue. The receptor was derived from a male donor with melanoma. The chain carries TRBV6-2 or TRBV6-3 and TRBJ1-6; TRBD1 is a possible D gene (5 bases). The CDR3, as DNA: TGTGCCAGCAGTTACGGGGGACCCCACGCCTCACCCCTCCACTTT. Its translation is CASSYGGPHASPLHF.